The next 26 T cell receptor beta chains were all read from a single sample in a study of graft-versus-host responses after intestinal transplantation. Processing was applied to graft tissue in order to liberate intraepithelial and lamina propria lymphocytes. Produced via immunoSEQ multiplex PCR; TCRdb's table is partial and in-frame only. The sample holds roughly 11,000 clones, roughly three quarters seen once. Specimen: ileum tissue, collected 23 days after intestinal transplant. The origin of the receptors is a human patient who received an intestinal transplant, so some T cells may come from the graft donor.

The sample holds a few counts of this clone. The chain recombines TRBV7-2 with TRBJ2-7; no clear D. Per germline, CDR1 SGHTA and CDR2 FQGNSA. The V and J ends lost 3 bases and 2 bases respectively, with 8 bases between them. The CDR3 is 13 amino acids. This CDR3 reads CASSFGATYEQYF. CDR3 DNA sequence: TGTGCCAGCAGCTTCGGTGCTACCTACGAGCAGTACTTC.

CDR3 DNA: TGTGCCAGCAGTTGGGGGGAACCATACGAGCAGTACTTC. It translates to CASSWGEPYEQYF. The V call is TRBV27, the J call TRBJ2-7; D perhaps matches TRBD2 (6 bases). The germline V and J ends were trimmed by 4 bases and 4 bases, with 11 bases remaining between them. Germline V gene sequence: CDR1 MNHEY, CDR2 SMNVEV (reference sequence). The CDR3 has 13 residues.

The chain carries TRBV5-1 and TRBJ1-1; TRBD1 matches at 8 bases. Losses at the gene ends were 5 bases for V and 6 bases for J; bases not matched to a gene: 9. The length of the CDR3 is 14 residues. From germline, CDR1 is SGHRS and CDR2 YFSETQ. This CDR3 is CASRYHQGASEAFF. The DNA for the CDR3 is TGCGCCAGCAGATATCACCAGGGGGCATCTGAAGCTTTCTTT.

The gene calls are TRBV30 and TRBJ2-7; perhaps TRBD2 as D (5 bases). Trimming removed 2 bases at V and 3 bases at J, with 14 bases between. Germline loops: CDR1 GTSNPN, CDR2 SVGIG (reference sequence). This CDR3 is 14 amino acids long. The CDR3 nucleotides read TGTGCCTGGAGTCGCATTAGCAGCGGCTACGAGCAGTACTTC. Its protein product is CAWSRISSGYEQYF.

The J gene is TRBJ1-6, the V gene TRBV15; D perhaps matches TRBD1 (6 bases). Germline V gene lookup returns CDR1 LNHNV and CDR2 YYDKDF (reference sequence). There are 15 residues in the CDR3. Deletions cut 3 bases from V and 8 bases from J, with 14 bases between. CDR3 sequence: CATSRAQGLYSPLHF. The DNA for the CDR3 is TGTGCCACCAGCAGGGCACAGGGACTTTATTCACCCCTCCACTTT.

The chain links TRBV5-1 to TRBJ2-1; the D gene is possibly TRBD2 (5 bases). V lost 4 bases and J lost 2, with 10 bases in between. The CDR3 consists of 14 residues. The germline V gene has CDR1 SGHRS and CDR2 YFSETQ. CDR3 in amino acids: CASSPLGAYNEQFF. The CDR3 DNA reads TGCGCCAGCAGCCCCCTGGGAGCCTACAATGAGCAGTTCTTC.

The CDR3 is CASSFCSRSNQPQHF. CDR3 DNA sequence: TGTGCCAGCAGCTTTTGCAGTCGGAGCAATCAGCCCCAGCATTTT. The chain employs TRBV5-4 and TRBJ1-5; D gene uncertain. This CDR3 region has 15 residues. CDR1 SGHNT and CDR2 YYREEE come from the germline V gene (reference sequence). V lost 2 bases and J lost 1, with 10 bases in between.

V usage is TRBV28 and J usage is TRBJ2-2, with D tentatively TRBD2 (5 bases). Germline V gene lookup returns CDR1 MDHEN and CDR2 SYDVKM. The CDR3 totals 15 residues. Trimming took 6 bases from V and 5 from J, leaving 16 bases between them. The DNA of the CDR3 is TGTGCCAGCAGCCCCGCTCTCTCGGGGACCGGGGAGCTGTTTTTT. Encoded protein: CASSPALSGTGELFF.

The chain recombines TRBV11-2 with TRBJ2-3; 9 nucleotides agree with TRBD2. Germline CDR1 is SGHAT and CDR2 is FQNNGV. There are 15 residues in the CDR3. The V gene end was trimmed by 3 bases and the J gene end by 4 bases; junction bases not matched to a gene: 5. The CDR3, as DNA: TGTGCCAGCAGCTTCCGCGGGAGGGCCTCAGATACGCAGTATTTT. Translating gives CASSFRGRASDTQYF.

With regard to this clone: At one end, the junction sequence differs from germline, possibly due to a read error. The rearrangement links TRBV11-3 to TRBJ2-5; D tentatively reads TRBD1 or TRBD2 (5 bases each). Germline-derived CDR1 and CDR2 are SGHNT and YENEEA. The CDR3 length is 15 residues. CDR3 sequence: CASSPKGRIQGTQYF. CDR3 nucleotide sequence: TGTGCCAGCAGCCCAAAGGGACGGATCCAAGGGACCCAGTACTTC.

The chain carries TRBV30 and TRBJ1-4; D ambiguous. CDR1 is GTSNPN and CDR2 is SVGIG in the germline V gene (reference sequence). V was cut by 0 bases and J by 7 bases, with 3 bases left in between. The CDR3 length is 11 residues. The DNA for the CDR3 is TGTGCCTGGAGTGTGGGTGAAAAACTGTTTTTT. Protein sequence: CAWSVGEKLFF.

V is TRBV9 and J is TRBJ1-6, with a possible D match to TRBD1 (5 bases). Deletions cut 4 bases from V and 6 bases from J, with 14 bases between. The CDR3 sequence is 15 residues long. Per the germline V gene, CDR1 is SGDLS and CDR2 is YYNGEE. The CDR3 protein is CASSPVPGPNSPLHF. CDR3 sequence (DNA): TGTGCCAGCAGCCCAGTCCCGGGACCTAATTCACCCCTCCACTTT.

The chain carries TRBV4-1 and TRBJ2-1; D might be TRBD2 (6 bases). CDR1 is MGHRA and CDR2 is YSYEKL in the germline V gene. V lost 1 base and J 10 bases, leaving 8 bases between the germline ends. The CDR3 contains 12 residues. CDR3 sequence: CASSQVRGEQFF. CDR3 nucleotides: TGCGCCAGCAGCCAAGTACGGGGGGAGCAGTTCTTC.

The chain is built from TRBV19 and TRBJ2-1, with 10 nucleotides matching TRBD2. This CDR3 has 16 amino acids. V lost 3 bases, J lost 3 bases, and 5 bases stayed unmatched. Germline loops: CDR1 LNHDA, CDR2 SQIVND (reference sequence). For the CDR3, the DNA is TGTGCCAGTAGTATTCTGCCTAGCGGGAGCTACAATGAGCAGTTCTTC. Protein: CASSILPSGSYNEQFF.

This chain links TRBV6-6 with TRBJ1-1; D gene uncertain. V lost 2 bases and J lost 1, with 11 bases in between. The CDR3 has 15 residues. Germline assignment: CDR1 MNHNY and CDR2 SVGAGI (reference sequence). The CDR3 region has the DNA TGTGCCAGCAGTTACGGGGAATTTTGGAACACTGAAGCTTTCTTT. This encodes CASSYGEFWNTEAFF.

In its sample, this clone was seen once. This sequence joins TRBV7-3 and TRBJ1-2, with D unresolved. Looked up from germline, CDR1 is SGHTA and CDR2 is FQGTGA. The ends were cut back, 3 bases at V and 0 bases at J, with 5 bases in the middle. The CDR3 has 13 amino acids. CDR3 residues: CASSFGTNYGYTF. DNA for the CDR3: TGTGCCAGCAGCTTTGGGACTAACTATGGCTACACCTTC.

V usage is TRBV21-1 and J usage is TRBJ1-5. TRBV21-1 constitutes a pseudogene. There are 14 residues in the CDR3. The CDR3 sequence is CASSKARPNQPQHF. The CDR3, as DNA: TGTGCCAGCAGCAAAGCGCGACCTAATCAGCCCCAGCATTTT.

The V call is TRBV19, the J call TRBJ2-7; a possible D gene is TRBD1 (6 bases). V lost 3 bases and J lost 0, with 12 bases in between. Germline CDR1 LNHDA, CDR2 SQIVND (reference sequence). CDR3 size: 15 residues. CDR3 in DNA: TGTGCCAGTAGTATCGCTCACAGGGTCTCCTACGAGCAGTACTTC. The encoded protein is CASSIAHRVSYEQYF. Drawing the rest from reference TRBV19 and TRBJ2-7, the complete variable domain is DGGITQSPKYLFRKEGQNVTLSCEQNLNHDAMYWYRQDPGQGLRLIYYSQIVNDFQKGDIAEGYSVSREKKESFPLTVTSAQKNPTAFYLCASSIAHRVSYEQYFGPGTRLTVT.

The chain carries TRBV5-1 and TRBJ2-7; possible D gene TRBD1, 6 bases. The CDR3 spans 13 residues. Trimming left V 3 bases short and J 3 bases short, with 10 bases between. Germline CDR1 and CDR2: SGHRS and YFSETQ. The CDR3 protein is CASSWARGYEQYF. CDR3 bases: TGCGCCAGCAGCTGGGCCAGGGGCTACGAGCAGTACTTC.

The chain combines TRBV2 with TRBJ2-1; possible D gene TRBD2, 5 bases. The CDR3 length is 16 residues. Germline-derived CDR1 and CDR2 are SNHLY and FYNNEI. V shed 2 bases and J shed 8 bases, with 19 bases lying between them. CDR3 DNA sequence: TGTGCCAGCAGTGAATCGCGGGCCCATAATGATTATGAGCAGTTCTTC. Translated, it gives CASSESRAHNDYEQFF.

The V call is TRBV6-5, the J call TRBJ1-2; D perhaps matches TRBD1 (5 bases). Germline values: CDR1 MNHEY, CDR2 SVGAGI. Trimming took off 6 bases at V and 4 bases at J, with 15 bases between the two ends. The CDR3 extends over 14 amino acids. This chain's CDR3 is CASSPLRGGYGYTF. CDR3 bases: TGTGCCAGCAGCCCTCTGAGGGGCGGCTATGGCTACACCTTC.

The chain is built from TRBV9 and TRBJ1-4; TRBD1 might be the D (6 bases). Trimming removed 3 bases at V and 4 bases at J, with 13 bases between. The V gene's germline CDR1 is SGDLS and CDR2 YYNGEE. This CDR3 spans 15 amino acids. The CDR3 sequence is CASSEAGQYNEKLFF. CDR3 DNA sequence: TGTGCCAGCAGCGAGGCCGGACAGTATAATGAAAAACTGTTTTTT.

V is TRBV4-3 and J is TRBJ2-3; the match to TRBD1 covers 8 bases. Germline CDR1 is LGHNA and CDR2 is YSLEER. The CDR3 consists of 15 residues. J gave up 2 bases and V 2 bases, and 3 bases lay outside the gene matches. The CDR3 DNA reads TGCGCCAGCAGCCAACAGGACAGGGTCACAGATACGCAGTATTTT. This gives the protein CASSQQDRVTDTQYF.

The rearrangement links TRBV21-1 to TRBJ2-7; whether TRBD1, the table's D call, matches the DNA was not checked. TRBV21-1 is shown as a pseudogene. This CDR3 comprises 15 residues. CDR3 region: CASSKAHRGHYEQYF. In DNA form, the CDR3 reads TGTGCCAGCAGCAAAGCACACAGGGGACACTACGAGCAGTACTTC.

The chain recombines TRBV30 with TRBJ2-3, with 10 bases fitting TRBD2. Germline V gene sequence: CDR1 GTSNPN, CDR2 SVGIG (reference sequence). V trimming: 0 bases; J trimming: 4 bases; junction bases outside the gene matches: 7. The CDR3 runs to 16 residues. CDR3 region: CAWSVLLAGYADTQYF. In nucleotides, the CDR3 is TGTGCCTGGAGTGTTCTACTAGCGGGATATGCAGATACGCAGTATTTT.

This chain joins TRBV7-2 and TRBJ2-7; TRBD1 aligns across 8 bases. This CDR3 comprises 15 residues. Germline-derived CDR1 and CDR2 are SGHTA and FQGNSA. The V segment lost 1 base and the J segment 2 bases; nucleotides outside the gene matches: 4. CDR3 region: CASSLGTGLTYEQYF. The CDR3, as DNA: TGTGCCAGCAGCTTAGGGACAGGGCTGACCTACGAGCAGTACTTC.